Below, 8 T cell receptor beta chains from the same sample are listed, as sequenced in a study of blood T cell repertoires in COVID-19. TCRdb's copy holds only in-frame clones and misses some; the assay was immunoSEQ multiplex PCR. The data show 50,000 to 55,000 clones, roughly 87% seen once. The sample taken for sequencing was peripheral blood. The receptors come from a human donor with active COVID-19. The donor label of this sample is uncertain.

The chain is built from TRBV10-3 and TRBJ1-4; 9 bases fit TRBD1. V lost 4 bases and J lost 7; bases outside the gene matches: 7. There are 15 residues in the CDR3. CDR1 ENHRY and CDR2 SYGVKD come from the germline V gene. CDR3 sequence reads: CAISADRGLVEKLFF. The DNA of the CDR3 is TGTGCCATCAGTGCGGACAGGGGATTAGTTGAAAAACTGTTTTTT.

V and J are TRBV19 and TRBJ1-2; D may be TRBD1 (6 bases). From germline, CDR1 is LNHDA and CDR2 SQIVND (reference sequence). The V and J ends lost 4 bases and 3 bases respectively, with 6 bases between them. CDR3 length equals 12 residues. The CDR3, as DNA: TGTGCCAGTAGTACAGGGGACTATGGCTACACCTTC. It codes for CASSTGDYGYTF. The full variable domain, completed using reference TRBV19 and TRBJ1-2, is DGGITQSPKYLFRKEGQNVTLSCEQNLNHDAMYWYRQDPGQGLRLIYYSQIVNDFQKGDIAEGYSVSREKKESFPLTVTSAQKNPTAFYLCASSTGDYGYTFGSGTRLTVV.

The rearrangement joins TRBV6-6 to TRBJ2-7; a possible D gene is TRBD1 (7 bases). This CDR3 has 15 residues. Germline V gene sequence: CDR1 MNHNY, CDR2 SVGAGI (reference sequence). The ends were cut back, 0 bases at V and 6 bases at J, with 15 bases in the middle. DNA for the CDR3: TGTGCCAGCAGTTACTCGCGGGGACAGCCACGCGAGCAGTACTTC. It encodes CASSYSRGQPREQYF.

The chain joins TRBV5-1 to TRBJ2-1, with 13 bases fitting TRBD2. This CDR3 has 17 amino acids. Germline lookup yields CDR1 SGHRS and CDR2 YFSETQ. With V trimmed by 4 bases and J by 6 bases, 10 bases remained unmatched. The CDR3: CASSLPLAGGQSNEQFF. The DNA of the CDR3 is TGCGCCAGCAGCCTCCCACTAGCGGGGGGGCAGTCCAATGAGCAGTTCTTC.

This chain connects TRBV14 to TRBJ2-7, with a possible D match to TRBD1 (6 bases). Trimming cost V 2 bases and J 3 bases, with 17 bases left between them. Germline V gene sequence: CDR1 SGHDN, CDR2 FVKESK. There are 16 residues in the CDR3. The CDR3 region is CASSQRQERGDYEQYF. The DNA of the CDR3 is TGTGCCAGCAGCCAACGACAGGAAAGGGGTGACTACGAGCAGTACTTC. The complete variable domain, with remaining parts taken from reference TRBV14 and TRBJ2-7, reads EAGVTQFPSHSVIEKGQTVTLRCDPISGHDNLYWYRRVMGKEIKFLLHFVKESKQDESGMPNNRFLAERTGGTYSTLKVQPAELEDSGVYFCASSQRQERGDYEQYFGPGTRLTVT.

This rearrangement joins TRBV29-1 to TRBJ2-7, with 7 bases identical to TRBD1. Germline-derived CDR1 and CDR2 are SQVTM and ANQGSEA. The CDR3 totals 16 residues. V lost 3 bases, J lost 0 bases, and 11 bases stayed unmatched. CDR3 in amino acids: CSVDGVRTGGSYEQYF. The CDR3 bases are TGCAGCGTTGATGGAGTAAGGACAGGAGGCTCCTACGAGCAGTACTTC.

This sequence joins TRBV4-2 and TRBJ2-3, with TRBD2 matching 10 bases. CDR1 and CDR2 (germline): LGHNA, YNFKEQ. The CDR3 sequence is 20 residues long. J gave up 0 bases and V 0 bases, and 12 bases lay outside the gene matches. The CDR3 nucleotides read TGTGCCAGCAGCCAAGATTGGCTAGCGGGGGTCGGGTTTAGCACAGATACGCAGTATTTT. Translating gives CASSQDWLAGVGFSTDTQYF.

Concerning this clone: Additional DNA sequences in this sample encode the identical CDR3. The chain combines TRBV5-6 with TRBJ1-4, with 9 positions matching TRBD1. J lost 5 bases, V lost 4 bases, and 3 bases had no gene match. Germline values: CDR1 SGHDT, CDR2 YYEEEE. The CDR3 is made up of 14 amino acids. The CDR3 loop is CASSPGQGNEKLFF. The CDR3 DNA is TGTGCCAGCAGCCCGGGACAGGGAAATGAAAAACTGTTTTTT.